The 12 T cell receptor beta chains below were found in one sample sequenced in a study of Ad26.COV2.S vaccination and SARS-CoV-2 variants. Clones were read by immunoSEQ multiplex PCR, and TCRdb kept only the in-frame ones, dropping some. This sample has some 250,000 clones, with 88% found just once. Treatment denoted: some 20 received Ad26.COV2.S at low or high dose, single or two shots; 5 received placebo; per-sample allocation not given. Day 63 following the first vaccine or placebo injection was when the samples were taken. Sequences were derived from peripheral blood, sampled in a trial of Ad26.COV2.S vaccine versus placebo. These receptors were obtained from a person between 18 and 65 years old who received the Ad26.COV2.S COVID-19 vaccine or a placebo.

This chain uses TRBV12-3 or TRBV12-4 with TRBJ1-1; TRBD1 might be the D (5 bases). This CDR3 is 13 amino acids long. V lost 8 bases and J lost 2, with 12 bases in between. CDR3 loop: CASRPGDNTEAFF. As DNA, the CDR3 is TGTGCCAGCCGACCGGGGGACAACACTGAAGCTTTCTTT.

This chain uses TRBV7-3 with TRBJ1-4; TRBD1 agrees at 7 bases. CDR1 and CDR2 (germline): SGHTA, FQGTGA. V gave up 1 base and J gave up 1 base; unmatched junction bases: 6. This CDR3 region has 17 residues. The CDR3 DNA reads as TGTGCCAGCAGCTTAAGAGATTACAGGGGAACTAATGAAAAACTGTTTTTT. Amino acids: CASSLRDYRGTNEKLFF.

V and J are TRBV18 and TRBJ2-5; tentative D call: TRBD1 (6 bases). The germline gives CDR1 KGHSH, CDR2 LQKENI. The ends were cut back, 1 base at V and 7 bases at J, with 10 bases in the middle. This CDR3 contains 13 residues. In DNA form, the CDR3 reads TGTGCCAGCTCACCACGGGAAGGGGGGACCCAGTACTTC. This sequence encodes CASSPREGGTQYF.

The chain has TRBV10-3 and TRBJ2-3; TRBD2 agrees at 10 bases. The CDR3 consists of 15 residues. Germline V CDR1 and CDR2: ENHRY, SYGVKD. After removal of 1 base from V and 6 bases from J, the junction contained 4 bases not matched to a gene. CDR3 DNA sequence: TGTGCCATCAGTGAGTTTAGCGGGAGGTTGGATACGCAGTATTTT. Residues: CAISEFSGRLDTQYF.

The chain uses TRBV4-1 and TRBJ1-5; D gene ambiguous. This CDR3 contains 16 residues. Trimming left V 1 base short and J 0 bases short, with 10 bases between. Germline V gene sequence: CDR1 MGHRA, CDR2 YSYEKL. The CDR3: CASSQVPRVSNQPQHF. The CDR3 DNA is TGCGCCAGCAGCCAAGTACCGCGTGTTAGCAATCAGCCCCAGCATTTT.

There are a few counts of this clone. V usage is TRBV6-6 and J usage is TRBJ1-3; 8 bases agree with TRBD1. V trimming: 8 bases; J trimming: 4 bases; junction bases outside the gene matches: 13. The CDR3 runs to 16 residues. Germline CDR1 is MNHNY and CDR2 is SVGAGI (reference sequence). CDR3 DNA: TGTGCCAGCCACGATCCAGGGGGCAGCGGGGGAAACACCATATATTTT. Encoded protein: CASHDPGGSGGNTIYF.

The chain has TRBV28 and TRBJ1-5; the D gene is possibly TRBD1 (5 bases). V gave up 6 bases and J gave up 2 bases, with 11 bases separating them. The germline CDR1 and CDR2 sequences are MDHEN and SYDVKM. This CDR3 spans 14 amino acids. CDR3: CASRVRQRNQPQHF. CDR3 DNA sequence: TGTGCCAGCAGAGTCAGACAGCGCAATCAGCCCCAGCATTTT.

The chain joins TRBV2 to TRBJ1-1; 10 bases match TRBD1. This CDR3 is 16 amino acids long. Germline-derived CDR1 and CDR2 are SNHLY and FYNNEI. With V trimmed by 6 bases and J by 5 bases, 12 bases remained unmatched. CDR3 region: CASRESSGQGRTEAFF. The CDR3 DNA follows: TGTGCCAGCAGGGAAAGTTCGGGACAGGGGAGGACTGAAGCTTTCTTT.

The gene calls are TRBV30 and TRBJ1-5, with 12 bases aligning to TRBD1. The CDR3 extends over 15 amino acids. Germline V gene sequence: CDR1 GTSNPN, CDR2 SVGIG (reference sequence). Trimming took 0 bases from V and 7 from J; bases not matched to a gene: 4. Here the CDR3 DNA reads TGTGCCTGGAGTGTGGGACAGGGGGCTCGGCAGCCCCAGCATTTT. Amino acid sequence: CAWSVGQGARQPQHF.

V and J are TRBV28 and TRBJ2-2; D may correspond to TRBD1 or TRBD2 (5 bases each). Per the germline V gene, CDR1 is MDHEN and CDR2 is SYDVKM. V dropped 4 bases and J dropped 4 bases, with 16 bases sitting between them. CDR3 length: 16 residues. The CDR3 sequence is CASSWQGPGSTGELFF. The CDR3 DNA follows: TGTGCCAGCAGTTGGCAGGGCCCGGGAAGCACCGGGGAGCTGTTTTTT.

This clone has only one observation. This chain joins TRBV30 and TRBJ1-2; possibly TRBD1 for D (6 bases). CDR1 is GTSNPN and CDR2 is SVGIG in the germline V gene (reference sequence). Trimming pared 2 bases from V and 8 bases from J, leaving 9 bases between. The CDR3 totals 11 residues. In nucleotides, the CDR3 is TGTGCCTGGAGTAAGGGGGAGGGCTACACCTTC. Residues: CAWSKGEGYTF.

This chain uses TRBV4-1 with TRBJ2-1; tentatively, D is TRBD1 (5 bases). V was trimmed by 3 bases and J by 5 bases, leaving 11 bases between them. Looked up from germline, CDR1 is MGHRA and CDR2 is YSYEKL. The CDR3 contains 14 residues. CDR3 loop: CASSHRDSNNEQFF. The CDR3 DNA is TGCGCCAGCAGCCACAGAGACAGTAACAATGAGCAGTTCTTC.